Following are 20 T cell receptor beta chains from one sample sequenced in a study of blood T cell repertoires in COVID-19 (TCRdb year 2020). The library was made by the immunoSEQ multiplex PCR assay. In TCRdb, the immuneACCESS table is reduced to in-frame sequences with V and J assigned. These tables do not hold every clone; where another copy was compared, an unresolved V gene accounts for under half, and the others remain unexplained. In all, the sample holds approximately 220,000 clones, and 83% of those were seen once. The ten largest clones add up to approximately 5% of the sample. The sample consisted of PBMCs or T cells enriched from blood (not recorded which). The receptors were sampled from a woman in her forties or fifties who had been exposed to COVID-19.

This clone was counted between two and nine times. The chain uses TRBV23-1 and TRBJ1-2; D is possibly TRBD1 (6 bases). TRBV23-1 is given ORF status, its function remaining uncertain. The CDR3 has 13 residues. V lost 9 bases and J lost 5, with 16 bases in between. The CDR3 is CASPNREGYGYTF. CDR3 nucleotides: TGCGCCAGTCCTAACAGGGAGGGATATGGCTACACCTTC.

In DNA, the CDR3 is TGCGCCAGCAGCCCGGACAGGAGAGCAACTAATGAAAAACTGTTTTTT. This encodes CASSPDRRATNEKLFF. J is TRBJ1-4 and V is TRBV10-2, with TRBD1 matching over 7 bases. This CDR3 spans 16 amino acids. V was pared by 6 bases and J by 0 bases, with 7 bases of the junction left unmatched. CDR1 WSHSY and CDR2 SAAADI come from the germline V gene.

The V call is TRBV2, the J call TRBJ2-7, with D possibly being TRBD1 (5 bases). CDR1 and CDR2 from the germline V gene are SNHLY and FYNNEI. Trimming shortened V by 2 bases and J by 2 bases, and 10 bases separated the two germline ends. The CDR3 is made up of 14 amino acids. The CDR3 is CASSEFDRTYEQYF. The DNA for the CDR3 is TGTGCCAGCAGTGAATTTGACAGAACCTACGAGCAGTACTTC.

The chain recombines TRBV2 with TRBJ1-5; D not resolved. The CDR3 sequence is 14 residues long. Germline V gene sequence: CDR1 SNHLY, CDR2 FYNNEI. The germline V and J ends were trimmed by 6 bases and 5 bases, with 14 bases remaining between them. CDR3 in amino acids: CASRAYEGDQPQHF. The CDR3 DNA reads TGTGCCAGCAGGGCCTACGAGGGCGATCAGCCCCAGCATTTT.

The chain has TRBV6-5 and TRBJ1-2; TRBD1 matches at 7 bases. Trimming took 6 bases from V and 8 from J; bases not matched to a gene: 12. Germline loops: CDR1 MNHEY, CDR2 SVGAGI. The CDR3 spans 14 residues. CDR3 protein: CASSAGTASTGYTF. As DNA, the CDR3 is TGTGCCAGCAGCGCGGGGACAGCCTCGACCGGCTACACCTTC.

A word on this clone: In the same sample, other DNA sequences code for this CDR3. The chain links TRBV5-1 to TRBJ2-3; 8 bases match TRBD1. Germline-derived CDR1 and CDR2 are SGHRS and YFSETQ. Trimming removed 0 bases from V and 5 bases from J; junction bases left unmatched: 2. The length of the CDR3 is 14 residues. The CDR3 DNA reads TGCGCCAGCAGCTTGGACAGGGGGAGAGATACGCAGTATTTT. Amino acid sequence: CASSLDRGRDTQYF.

The J gene is TRBJ1-2, the V gene TRBV28; 7 bases line up with TRBD1. Trimming at V came to 5 bases and at J to 4 bases, leaving 4 bases not matched to a gene. From germline, CDR1 is MDHEN and CDR2 SYDVKM. This CDR3 spans 13 amino acids. DNA of the CDR3: TGTGCCAGCAGTAGGGGACAGACCTATGGCTACACCTTC. The encoded protein is CASSRGQTYGYTF.

This clone was counted a few times. The V call is TRBV18, the J call TRBJ2-2; unclear D gene. The CDR3 has 14 residues. Germline CDR1 KGHSH, CDR2 LQKENI. Trimming took 2 bases from V and 6 from J, leaving 10 bases between them. For the CDR3, the DNA is TGTGCCAGCTCACCAGTCGGTCGGGCCGGGGAGCTGTTTTTT. Amino acid sequence: CASSPVGRAGELFF.

The V call is TRBV21-1, the J call TRBJ2-5; no DNA check was done on the table's D call, TRBD1. TRBV21-1 is an annotated pseudogene. The CDR3 spans 14 residues. CDR3 DNA: TGTGCCAGCAGCAGTGGGACACTTCAAGAGACCCAGTACTTC. Protein: CASSSGTLQETQYF.

The V call is TRBV20-1, the J call TRBJ1-5; the D is unclear. Germline V gene data show CDR1 as DFQATT and CDR2 as SNEGSKA (reference sequence). The V end lost 5 bases, the J end lost 8 bases, and 10 bases lay between the germline ends. CDR3 length: 11 residues. The CDR3 here is CSAGLFEPQHF. The CDR3 DNA is TGCAGTGCTGGCCTGTTTGAGCCCCAGCATTTT.

The chain has TRBV6-5 and TRBJ1-3; 9 nucleotides match TRBD1. This CDR3 is built from 14 residues. The trim removed 7 bases at V and 7 bases at J, leaving 8 bases unmatched. Looked up from germline, CDR1 is MNHEY and CDR2 is SVGAGI. CDR3 nucleotides: TGTGCCAGCATAAGGGACAGGGACGGGAACACCATATATTTT. Its translation: CASIRDRDGNTIYF.

The chain has TRBV2 and TRBJ1-4; 8 bases map to TRBD1. This CDR3 region has 14 residues. CDR1 is SNHLY, CDR2 FYNNEI, per germline. The junction had 7 bases not matched to a gene; V was cut back by 5 bases and J by 8 bases. CDR3 sequence: CASSLQGAGEKLFF. The CDR3 DNA sequence: TGTGCCAGCAGTCTCCAGGGGGCTGGGGAAAAACTGTTTTTT. Full variable domain (rest looked up from reference TRBV2 and TRBJ1-4): EPEVTQTPSHQVTQMGQEVILRCVPISNHLYFYWYRQILGQKVEFLVSFYNNEISEKSEIFDDQFSVERPDGSNFTLKIRSTKLEDSAMYFCASSLQGAGEKLFFGSGTQLSVL.

A note on this clone: Other DNA sequences of this sample code for an identical CDR3. This chain's CDR3 is CASSPGQIYGYTF. CDR3 nucleotide sequence: TGTGCCAGCAGTCCGGGACAGATCTATGGCTACACCTTC. The rearrangement joins TRBV12-3 or TRBV12-4 to TRBJ1-2; 7 bases match TRBD1. The CDR3 sequence is 13 residues long. J was trimmed by 4 bases and V by 5 bases; bases with no gene match: 4.

The rearrangement joins TRBV5-1 to TRBJ2-5; maybe TRBD1 (5 bases). V dropped 0 bases and J dropped 4 bases, with 13 bases sitting between them. CDR1 is SGHRS and CDR2 is YFSETQ in the germline V gene. The CDR3 contains 15 residues. CDR3 nucleotides: TGCGCCAGCAGCTTGGTGCCAGGGTCTGGAGAGACCCAGTACTTC. Encoded protein: CASSLVPGSGETQYF.

The chain couples TRBV28 to TRBJ1-1; TRBD1 is a possible D gene (6 bases). From germline, CDR1 is MDHEN and CDR2 SYDVKM. CDR3 length equals 15 residues. Trimming pared 10 bases from V and 1 base from J, leaving 19 bases between. CDR3: CATQGQGEGNTEAFF. CDR3 in DNA: TGTGCCACCCAGGGGCAGGGTGAGGGGAACACTGAAGCTTTCTTT.

CDR3 sequence (DNA): TGTGCCAGCAGCCAAGCTCAGGGCCACTCTGGAAACACCATATATTTT. Translated: CASSQAQGHSGNTIYF. The chain is built from TRBV3-1 (or the pseudogene TRBV3-2) and TRBJ1-3, with a tentative D call TRBD1 (5 bases). The CDR3 is made up of 16 amino acids. Trimming pared 1 base from V and 0 bases from J, leaving 10 bases between. In germline, CDR1 is LGHDT, CDR2 YNNKEL (reference sequence).

The chain carries TRBV10-3 and TRBJ2-2; 9 bases are shared with TRBD1. The germline V gene encodes CDR1 ENHRY and CDR2 SYGVKD. V shed 6 bases and J 6 bases; nucleotides not matched to a gene: 5. CDR3 length equals 14 residues. This CDR3 is CAIRGQGVAGELFF. CDR3 nucleotides: TGTGCCATCAGGGGACAGGGAGTGGCCGGGGAGCTGTTTTTT.

This chain joins TRBV7-8 and TRBJ1-6; D ambiguous. Trimming shortened V by 5 bases and J by 6 bases, and 17 bases separated the two germline ends. Germline CDR1 SGHVS, CDR2 FQNEAQ. The CDR3 sequence is 16 residues long. CDR3 sequence reads: CASSPDLGRGNSPLHF. For the CDR3, the DNA is TGTGCCAGCAGCCCCGATCTGGGCCGGGGTAATTCACCCCTCCACTTT.

V gene TRBV7-2 combines with J gene TRBJ2-1; D gene uncertain. Trimming left V 2 bases short and J 0 bases short, with 5 bases between. Germline V gene lookup returns CDR1 SGHTA and CDR2 FQGNSA. The CDR3 has 14 amino acids. The CDR3 sequence: CASSLSRSYNEQFF. The CDR3 coding sequence is TGTGCCAGCAGCTTAAGCCGCTCCTACAATGAGCAGTTCTTC.

V and J are TRBV5-6 and TRBJ2-1; D gene ambiguous. The CDR3 length is 12 residues. The germline V gene encodes CDR1 SGHDT and CDR2 YYEEEE. The V gene lost 4 bases and the J gene lost 5 bases, with 7 bases spanning the gap. The CDR3 nucleotides read TGTGCCAGCAGCCCCCGGGACAATGAGCAGTTCTTC. Its protein is CASSPRDNEQFF. The full variable domain, rest sourced from reference TRBV5-6 and TRBJ2-1, is DAGVTQSPTHLIKTRGQQVTLRCSPKSGHDTVSWYQQALGQGPQFIFQYYEEEERQRGNFPDRFSGHQFPNYSSELNVNALLLGDSALYLCASSPRDNEQFFGPGTRLTVL.